These 12 T cell receptor beta chains share one sample of origin, sequenced in a study of cytotoxic CD8 clonotypes in ibrutinib-treated CLL (dated by TCRdb to the early 2020s). The library relied on the immunoSEQ multiplex PCR assay. The table was pulled from immuneACCESS by TCRdb, which kept in-frame rearrangements only. Such tables lose some clones; where checked, under half of the loss comes from unresolved V genes, and the rest has no known cause. For this sample the table gives approximately 84,000 clones, of which about 76% were detected only once. Together, the top ten hold around 5% of the sample. The sample's time point, from its label and the paper: roughly 12 months on ibrutinib. Sequenced material: PBMCs, taken after 12 months of ibrutinib treatment. These receptors originate from a human donor with chronic lymphocytic leukemia.

The chain employs TRBV29-1 and TRBJ2-4; 8 nucleotides align to TRBD2. Germline V lookup: CDR1 SQVTM, CDR2 ANQGSEA. Losses at the gene ends were 6 bases for V and 8 bases for J; bases not matched to a gene: 9. The CDR3 spans 13 residues. The CDR3 nucleotides read TGCAGCGTCAAGCGGGGGACGAGGGACATTCAGTACTTC. This sequence encodes CSVKRGTRDIQYF. Combining the CDR3 with reference TRBV29-1 and TRBJ2-4 gives the whole variable domain SAVISQKPSRDICQRGTSLTIQCQVDSQVTMMFWYRQQPGQSLTLIATANQGSEATYESGFVIDKFPISRPNLTFSTLTVSNMSPEDSSIYLCSVKRGTRDIQYFGAGTRLSVL.

The chain is built from TRBV19 and TRBJ2-7; 8 nucleotides line up with TRBD2. Germline CDR1 and CDR2: LNHDA and SQIVND (reference sequence). The CDR3 runs 14 residues. After removal of 5 bases from V and 2 bases from J, the junction contained 5 bases not matched to a gene. The chain's CDR3 is CASSPSGGAYEQYF. Here the CDR3 DNA reads TGTGCCAGTAGTCCATCGGGGGGGGCCTACGAGCAGTACTTC.

The chain carries TRBV15 and TRBJ2-1; D uncertain. The CDR3 is made up of 14 amino acids. Germline loops: CDR1 LNHNV, CDR2 YYDKDF (reference sequence). V was trimmed by 0 bases and J by 4 bases, leaving 7 bases between them. CDR3 DNA sequence: TGTGCCACCAGCAGAGATCCGGAATACAATGAGCAGTTCTTC. Its protein is CATSRDPEYNEQFF.

The chain carries TRBV6-1 and TRBJ1-4; tentatively, D is TRBD1 (6 bases). Germline V CDR1 and CDR2: MNHNS, SASEGT. V lost 6 bases, J lost 8 bases, and 13 bases lay in between. The CDR3 contains 13 residues. The CDR3 sequence is CASRPPGAEKLFF. In DNA, the CDR3 is TGTGCCAGCAGACCTCCGGGGGCGGAAAAACTGTTTTTT.

V gene TRBV5-6 combines with J gene TRBJ1-2; no clear D gene. Germline assignment: CDR1 SGHDT and CDR2 YYEEEE. CDR3 size: 14 residues. V lost 4 bases and J lost 5, with 15 bases in between. The CDR3 region has the DNA TGTGCCAGCAGCCGAATTAATGTGGAATATGGCTACACCTTC. Translation: CASSRINVEYGYTF.

This chain connects TRBV9 to TRBJ2-7; D is ambiguous. Germline V gene sequence: CDR1 SGDLS, CDR2 YYNGEE. Trimming took 0 bases from V and 6 from J, leaving 10 bases between them. The CDR3 sequence is 13 residues long. CDR3 sequence (DNA): TGTGCCAGCAGCGTAGACTGGTTAGGCGAGCAGTACTTC. Translation: CASSVDWLGEQYF.

V and J are TRBV7-9 and TRBJ2-2, with D possibly being TRBD2 (5 bases). V dropped 0 bases and J dropped 6 bases, with 11 bases sitting between them. This CDR3 is built from 15 residues. Germline lookup yields CDR1 SEHNR and CDR2 FQNEAQ (reference sequence). In nucleotides, the CDR3 is TGTGCCAGCAGCTTAGCGGAGGTCCGTTCCGGGGAGCTGTTTTTT. Translating it yields CASSLAEVRSGELFF.

This chain joins TRBV11-2 and TRBJ2-2; 8 nucleotides agree with TRBD2. Trimming took 2 bases from V and 6 from J; bases not matched to a gene: 8. Germline V gene data show CDR1 as SGHAT and CDR2 as FQNNGV. This CDR3 region has 16 residues. CDR3 sequence (DNA): TGTGCCAGCAGCTTATTCCGGACTAGCTTAGCCGGGGAGCTGTTTTTT. It yields the protein CASSLFRTSLAGELFF.

The rearrangement joins TRBV7-2 to TRBJ2-7, with 9 bases lining up with TRBD1. CDR3 length: 15 residues. The J segment lost 4 bases and the V segment lost 1 base, leaving 5 bases of the junction unmatched. CDR1 and CDR2 from the germline V gene are SGHTA and FQGNSA. The DNA for the CDR3 is TGTGCCAGCAGCTTAGGGAGGGACAGGGCATACGAGCAGTACTTC. It translates to CASSLGRDRAYEQYF.

This chain links TRBV21-1 with TRBJ1-2; the DNA was not compared with TRBD1, the D call given in the table. TRBV21-1 is an annotated pseudogene. CDR3 length: 16 amino acids. CDR3 DNA: TGTGCCAGCAGCAAAGCACCCAGGGCCCTCAACTATGGCTACACCTTC. It is translated as CASSKAPRALNYGYTF.

The DNA of the CDR3 is TGTGCCAGCAGCTTTCCAGGGGGCGTAGGCACAGATACGCAGTATTTT. It translates to CASSFPGGVGTDTQYF. The chain combines TRBV7-9 with TRBJ2-3; 8 nucleotides match TRBD1. The junction had 6 bases not matched to a gene; V was cut back by 3 bases and J by 1 base. Germline lookup yields CDR1 SEHNR and CDR2 FQNEAQ (reference sequence). This CDR3 is 16 amino acids long.

This clone showed up just a few times. This rearrangement joins TRBV28 to TRBJ1-5; D might be TRBD1 (6 bases). This CDR3 has 17 amino acids. The germline gives CDR1 MDHEN, CDR2 SYDVKM. The germline V and J ends were trimmed by 2 bases and 4 bases, with 18 bases remaining between them. CDR3 sequence reads: CASSLLEGRGLNQPQHF. Here the CDR3 DNA reads TGTGCCAGCAGTTTACTCGAGGGCAGGGGCCTAAATCAGCCCCAGCATTTT.